This record looks at one TCR beta chain sequence and its context. J was trimmed by 3 bases and V by 6 bases; bases with no gene match: 4. The germline V gene encodes CDR1 SGHVS and CDR2 FNYEAQ. The CDR3 loop spans 15 amino acids. This specimen belongs to a study of technical replicates of blood from four donors. Clones were sequenced by immunoSEQ multiplex PCR, and TCRdb holds only the in-frame ones, with some missing. The sample contains about 48,000 clones, roughly 90% of which appear only once. This clonotype was sampled from a human donor in good health. Some clones in this sample may be carry-over from other donors' samples. The rearrangement links TRBV7-6 to TRBJ2-1; 11 bases fit TRBD2. Sample: PBMCs. The CDR3 DNA is TGTGCCAGCAGGCCGGGACTAGCGGACTACAATGAGCAGTTCTTC. Protein sequence: CASRPGLADYNEQFF. Combining the CDR3 with reference TRBV7-6 and TRBJ2-1 gives the whole variable domain GAGVSQSPRYKVTKRGQDVALRCDPISGHVSLYWYRQALGQGPEFLTYFNYEAQQDKSGLPNDRFSAERPEGSISTLTIQRTEQRDSAMYRCASRPGLADYNEQFFGPGTRLTVL.